Here is one T cell receptor (beta chain) with its context. Antigen: not known. This record comes from a study of CD8+ T cells in alopecia areata. On the study more broadly: Among treated patients, oral tofacitinib was administered at 5 to 10 mg twice daily.

Individuals with alopecia areata gave both lesional scalp punch biopsies and peripheral blood for collection. Using a FACSAria, the CD4+ and CD8+ T cells were sorted from the PBMCs. cDNA serving as the sequencing template came from extracted, reverse transcribed RNA. Profiling relied on immunoSEQ multiplex PCR, and the TCRdb table lists in-frame clones only, not all of them. The table includes 150,000 or so clones, around 47% detected once. The CDR3 is 12 residues long. Between the trimmed V and J ends, which lost 6 bases and 5 bases, there was a span of 11 bases. CDR1 is MNHEY and CDR2 is SMNVEV in the germline V gene (reference sequence). Study-level results: Against the mouse data, patients shared TCRs less clearly, possibly for HLA reasons.

The chain has TRBV27 and TRBJ2-7; tentatively, D is TRBD1 (6 bases). This TCR derives from a human donor with alopecia areata. The sequenced sample consisted of CD4+ T cells sorted from blood. CDR3 amino acids: CASRRGTNEQYF. CDR3 in DNA: TGTGCCAGCAGGAGGGGGACGAACGAGCAGTACTTC.